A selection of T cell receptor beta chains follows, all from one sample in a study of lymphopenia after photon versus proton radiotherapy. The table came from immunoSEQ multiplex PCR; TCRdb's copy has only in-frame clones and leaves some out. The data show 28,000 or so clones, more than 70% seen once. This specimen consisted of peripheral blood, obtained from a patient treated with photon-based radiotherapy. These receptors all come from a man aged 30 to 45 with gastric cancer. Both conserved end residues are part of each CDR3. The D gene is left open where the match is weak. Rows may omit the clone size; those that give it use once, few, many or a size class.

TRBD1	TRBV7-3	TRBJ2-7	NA	CASSAGQVPYEQYF	TGTGCCAGCAGCGCCGGACAGGTACCCTACGAGCAGTACTTC
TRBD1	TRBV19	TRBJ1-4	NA	CASSDWMTGTGVEKLFF	TGTGCCAGTAGTGATTGGATGACGGGGACAGGGGTTGAAAAACTGTTTTTT
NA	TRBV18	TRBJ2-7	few	CASSTTLSGAEVSYEQYF	TGTGCCAGCTCAACTACACTTTCTGGGGCGGAAGTTTCCTACGAGCAGTACTTC
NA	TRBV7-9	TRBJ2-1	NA	CASSFFSGYNEQFF	TGTGCCAGCAGCTTTTTTAGCGGTTACAATGAGCAGTTCTTC
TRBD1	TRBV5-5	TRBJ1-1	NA	CASSFLGQGMNTEAFF	TGTGCCAGCAGCTTCCTCGGACAGGGGATGAACACTGAAGCTTTCTTT
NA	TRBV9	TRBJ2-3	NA	CASSEVPTDTQYF	TGTGCCAGCAGCGAGGTACCCACAGATACGCAGTATTTT
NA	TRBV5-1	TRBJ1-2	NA	CASSSGATGEGGYTF	TGCGCCAGCAGCTCGGGGGCGACAGGAGAAGGTGGCTACACCTTC
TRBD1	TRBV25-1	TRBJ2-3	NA	CASSEYSGDRGQAQYF	TGTGCCAGCAGTGAATATAGTGGGGACAGAGGTCAGGCGCAGTATTTT
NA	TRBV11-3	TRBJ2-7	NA	CASRMEQSGYEQYF	TGTGCCAGCAGAATGGAACAGAGTGGGTACGAGCAGTACTTC
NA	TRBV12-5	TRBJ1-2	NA	CASGFGQSGDGYTF	TGTGCTAGTGGTTTCGGACAGTCGGGTGATGGCTACACCTTC
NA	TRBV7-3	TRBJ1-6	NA	CASSLGISYNSPLHF	TGTGCCAGCAGCTTAGGAATCTCCTATAATTCACCCCTCCACTTT
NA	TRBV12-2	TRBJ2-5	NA	CASRLVDSLQETQYF	TGTGCAAGTCGCTTAGTCGACAGTTTACAAGAGACCCAGTACTTC
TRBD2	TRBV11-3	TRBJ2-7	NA	CASSLMGGSGYEQYF	TGTGCCAGCAGCTTAATGGGCGGTAGCGGGTACGAGCAGTACTTC
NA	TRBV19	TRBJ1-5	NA	CASSILRDLSNQPQHF	TGTGCCAGTAGTATTCTCAGAGACCTTAGCAATCAGCCCCAGCATTTT
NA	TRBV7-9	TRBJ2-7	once	CASRAEPETSLYEQYF	TGTGCCAGCAGAGCTGAACCGGAGACCTCACTCTACGAGCAGTACTTC
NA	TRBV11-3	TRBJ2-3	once	CASSPLRGTDTQYF	TGTGCCAGCAGCCCCTTGCGAGGCACAGATACGCAGTATTTT
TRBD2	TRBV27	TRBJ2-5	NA	CASSPTSGGEETQYF	TGTGCCAGCAGCCCGACTAGCGGAGGGGAAGAGACCCAGTACTTC
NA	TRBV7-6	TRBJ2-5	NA	CASSSILETQYF	TGTGCCAGCAGCTCTATATTGGAGACCCAGTACTTC
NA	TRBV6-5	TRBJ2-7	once	CASSYSRVNEQYF	TGTGCCAGCAGTTACTCGAGAGTTAACGAGCAGTACTTC
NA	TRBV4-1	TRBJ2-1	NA	CASSSRDEQFF	TGCGCCAGCAGCTCTCGCGATGAGCAGTTCTTC
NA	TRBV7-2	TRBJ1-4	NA	CASSLGRGPGKLFF	TGTGCCAGCAGCTTAGGCAGGGGCCCCGGAAAACTGTTTTTT
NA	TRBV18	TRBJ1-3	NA	CASSPQGSGIGNTIYF	TGTGCCAGCTCACCTCAGGGGAGCGGAATTGGAAACACCATATATTTT
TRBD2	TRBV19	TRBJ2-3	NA	CASSIPGLGGDTQYF	TGTGCCAGTAGTATCCCGGGACTGGGAGGGGATACGCAGTATTTT